A selection of T cell receptor beta chains follows, all from one sample in a study of T cells in Graves' hyperthyroidism and ophthalmopathy. Using its own MiXCR run on the multiplex PCR reads, TCRdb lists one record per CDR3 protein. This table has some 420,000 distinct CDR3 sequences, roughly an eighth appearing once. Sequences were obtained from blood. These receptors all come from a woman aged 18-29 years with Graves' hyperthyroidism. The CDR3 runs from the conserved cysteine through the conserved F or W. D genes are given only for firm matches. Clone size is shown for a subset of rows, as once, few, many or a class of expanded clone.

D	V	J	size	CDR3	DNA
.	TRBV7-8	TRBJ1-5	many	CASSQGQPNRVPQHF	TGTGCCAGCAGCCAAGGACAGCCGAATAGGGTGCCCCAGCATTTT
TRBD2	TRBV5-8	TRBJ2-3	few	CASSSIAGAGTDTQYF	TGTGCCAGCAGCTCTATAGCGGGAGCCGGCACAGATACGCAGTATTTT
.	TRBV6-2/TRBV6-3	TRBJ2-1	many	CASTAPRDEQFF	TGTGCCAGCACCGCCCCGAGGGATGAGCAGTTCTTC
TRBD1	TRBV7-2	TRBJ1-2	many	CASSASTGGSGGYTF	TGTGCCAGCAGCGCATCCACAGGGGGCAGCGGTGGCTACACCTTC
.	TRBV15	TRBJ1-1	many	CATSRDWAETAMNTEAFF	TGTGCCACCAGCAGAGATTGGGCCGAGACGGCCATGAACACTGAAGCTTTCTTT
TRBD1	TRBV10-3	TRBJ2-1	.	CAISQTGGIYNEQFF	TGTGCCATCAGCCAGACAGGGGGAATATACAATGAGCAGTTCTTC
.	TRBV28	TRBJ1-1	many	CASMGGFTEAFF	TGTGCCAGCATGGGGGGCTTCACTGAAGCTTTCTTT
.	TRBV3-1	TRBJ2-7	many	CASSKKNGFPDLYEQYF	TGTGCCAGCAGCAAAAAAAACGGGTTCCCCGATCTCTACGAGCAGTACTTC
.	TRBV25-1	TRBJ1-1	many	CASSESLTGGTEAFF	TGTGCCAGCAGTGAATCCCTGACAGGCGGGACTGAAGCTTTCTTT
.	TRBV29-1	TRBJ2-2	.	CSAKQGLGTGELFF	TGCAGCGCAAAACAGGGTCTGGGCACCGGGGAGCTGTTTTTT
.	TRBV28	TRBJ1-4	many	CASSWVPGATNEKLFF	TGTGCCAGCAGTTGGGTTCCGGGGGCAACTAATGAAAAACTGTTTTTT
.	TRBV30	TRBJ2-7	many	CAWSVRDEQYF	TGTGCCTGGAGTGTACGGGACGAGCAGTACTTC
.	TRBV7-2	TRBJ1-6	.	CASSLEAGYNSPLHF	TGTGCCAGCAGCTTAGAGGCAGGGTATAATTCACCCCTCCACTTT
TRBD2	TRBV5-1	TRBJ2-7	few	CASSGSSGAYEQYF	TGCGCCAGCAGCGGATCTAGCGGCGCCTACGAGCAGTACTTC
.	TRBV2	TRBJ2-5	many	CASTPDSPYQETQYF	TGTGCCAGCACCCCGGACAGCCCTTACCAAGAGACCCAGTACTTC
.	TRBV24-1	TRBJ2-6	.	CATSDQAPGANVLTF	TGTGCCACCAGCGACCAGGCCCCTGGGGCCAACGTCCTGACTTTC
TRBD2	TRBV7-9	TRBJ2-1	.	CASSLFLVASGRNEQFF	TGTGCCAGCAGCTTATTTCTGGTCGCTAGCGGGAGGAATGAGCAGTTCTTC
TRBD1	TRBV12-3/TRBV12-4	TRBJ1-1	many	CASTQQGDTEAFF	TGTGCCAGCACCCAACAGGGGGACACTGAAGCTTTCTTT
.	TRBV30	TRBJ1-5	few	CAWSVGTAKLPQHF	TGTGCCTGGAGTGTGGGGACGGCGAAGCTGCCCCAGCATTTT
TRBD1	TRBV5-6	TRBJ1-1	many	CASSLFGQGGTEAFF	TGTGCCAGCAGCTTGTTCGGGCAGGGGGGCACTGAAGCTTTCTTT
.	TRBV20-1	TRBJ2-7	.	CSARVANSYEQYF	TGCAGTGCTAGAGTGGCCAACTCCTACGAGCAGTACTTC
TRBD1	TRBV9	TRBJ1-1	.	CASSRGGTGGYTEAFF	TGTGCCAGCAGCCGGGGGGGAACAGGGGGTTACACTGAAGCTTTCTTT